A single sample is the source of the 21 T cell receptor beta chains below, sequenced in a study of blood T cell repertoires in COVID-19. The method was immunoSEQ multiplex PCR; TCRdb's version includes in-frame clones alone and lacks a portion of them. This sample yields 150,000 to 170,000 clones, of which about four fifths are seen a single time; 25% to 30% belongs to the top ten. Material: peripheral blood. The receptors were sampled from an older woman with acute or convalescent COVID-19.

The chain couples TRBV18 to TRBJ2-3, with 10 bases that match TRBD2. V lost 2 bases and J lost 6; bases outside the gene matches: 8. The CDR3 runs to 16 residues. Germline V lookup: CDR1 KGHSH, CDR2 LQKENI. The CDR3 region is CASSPMELAGSDTQYF. Here the CDR3 DNA reads TGTGCCAGCTCACCAATGGAACTAGCGGGGTCGGATACGCAGTATTTT. The full variable domain, completed using reference TRBV18 and TRBJ2-3, is NAGVMQNPRHLVRRRGQEARLRCSPMKGHSHVYWYRQLPEEGLKFMVYLQKENIIDESGMPKERFSAEFPKEGPSILRIQQVVRGDSAAYFCASSPMELAGSDTQYFGPGTRLTVL.

The V and J genes are TRBV15 and TRBJ1-1; 11 bases line up with TRBD1. The germline gives CDR1 LNHNV, CDR2 YYDKDF (reference sequence). The V and J ends lost 3 bases and 3 bases, in that order; junction bases with no gene match: 3. The CDR3 has 15 amino acids. CDR3 in DNA: TGTGCCACCAGCAGGCAGGACAGGGGGCACACTGAAGCTTTCTTT. It codes for CATSRQDRGHTEAFF.

The chain links TRBV6-6 to TRBJ1-5; D may be TRBD1 (5 bases). Looked up from germline, CDR1 is MNHNY and CDR2 is SVGAGI (reference sequence). This CDR3 region has 11 residues. In DNA form, the CDR3 reads TGTGCTGGGGGGAGCAATCAGCCCCAGCATTTT. Its translation is CAGGSNQPQHF.

The V call is TRBV6-5, the J call TRBJ1-5, with D uncertain. Germline CDR1 reads MNHEY; CDR2 reads SVGAGI. The V end lost 8 bases, the J end lost 0 bases, and 14 bases lay between the germline ends. This CDR3 contains 15 residues. In DNA form, the CDR3 reads TGTGCCAGCTTGAGGGTTAGAGATAGCAATCAGCCCCAGCATTTT. Translating it yields CASLRVRDSNQPQHF.

This clone has just a few counts. V gene TRBV4-1 combines with J gene TRBJ1-3; the D is unclear. This CDR3 comprises 15 residues. Looked up from germline, CDR1 is MGHRA and CDR2 is YSYEKL. V lost 7 bases to trimming and J lost 4 bases, with 17 bases between them. The CDR3 DNA reads as TGCGCCAGCACGAACGCCGGAGGTTTCGGAAACACCATATATTTT. Amino acids: CASTNAGGFGNTIYF.

This chain connects TRBV7-8 to TRBJ2-3, with a possible D match to TRBD1 (5 bases). V lost 1 base, J lost 0 bases, and 23 bases lay in between. This CDR3 has 20 amino acids. CDR1 and CDR2 (germline): SGHVS, FQNEAQ. The CDR3 region has the DNA TGTGCCAGCAGCTTAGTCTTTGGGGCCGGCACAGCCACTAGCACAGATACGCAGTATTTT. This encodes CASSLVFGAGTATSTDTQYF. The full variable domain, its missing parts supplied by reference TRBV7-8 and TRBJ2-3, is GAGVSQSPRYKVAKRGQDVALRCDPISGHVSLFWYQQALGQGPEFLTYFQNEAQLDKSGLPSDRFFAERPEGSVSTLKIQRTQQEDSAVYLCASSLVFGAGTATSTDTQYFGPGTRLTVL.

J is TRBJ2-1 and V is TRBV12-3 or TRBV12-4, with a tentative D call TRBD1 (6 bases). The length of the CDR3 is 13 residues. The V gene lost 10 bases and the J gene lost 4 bases, with 14 bases spanning the gap. The CDR3 DNA reads TGTGCCACCCGACAGGATCTTTACAATGAGCAGTTCTTC. Its protein is CATRQDLYNEQFF.

This clone came up a few times. The genes are TRBV19 and TRBJ1-2, with TRBD1 identical over 7 bases. The CDR3 is made up of 17 amino acids. The germline V gene has CDR1 LNHDA and CDR2 SQIVND (reference sequence). Germline trimming cut 0 bases from V and 4 bases from J; bases unmatched to any gene: 11. The CDR3 nucleotides are TGTGCCAGTAGTATAGACCTCCGGGACAGAAACGCCTATGGCTACACCTTC. This sequence encodes CASSIDLRDRNAYGYTF.

This clone was seen more than once but under ten times. The J gene is TRBJ2-5, the V gene TRBV6-6; 7 nucleotides line up with TRBD2. V trimming: 5 bases; J trimming: 4 bases; junction bases outside the gene matches: 7. This CDR3 comprises 14 residues. The germline V gene encodes CDR1 MNHNY and CDR2 SVGAGI (reference sequence). CDR3 region: CASSPRTRAETQYF. CDR3 coding DNA: TGTGCCAGCAGTCCGAGGACTAGGGCAGAGACCCAGTACTTC.

The J gene is TRBJ1-1, the V gene TRBV5-1; unclear D gene. The CDR3 spans 14 residues. V was cut by 4 bases and J by 7 bases, with 17 bases left in between. The V gene's germline CDR1 is SGHRS and CDR2 YFSETQ. The CDR3 DNA reads as TGCGCCAGCAGCGCGGAACCTCGGAGGGATGAAGCTTTCTTT. It yields the protein CASSAEPRRDEAFF.

This clone appeared a few times. The CDR3 DNA reads as TGCGCCAGCAGCCAAGGTCCAACAATCAATGAGCAGTTCTTC. It translates to CASSQGPTINEQFF. V and J are TRBV4-1 and TRBJ2-1; D gene unclear. CDR3 length: 14 amino acids. Per germline, CDR1 MGHRA and CDR2 YSYEKL. Trimming removed 1 base from V and 6 bases from J, with 10 bases in between.

The chain recombines TRBV6-4 with TRBJ2-7, with a tentative D call TRBD1 (6 bases). CDR1 MRHNA and CDR2 SNTAGT come from the germline V gene. The CDR3 contains 15 residues. The germline V and J ends were trimmed by 0 bases and 3 bases, with 12 bases remaining between them. The CDR3 loop is CASSDSRTGRYEQYV. The DNA for the CDR3 is TGTGCCAGCAGTGACTCGAGAACAGGGCGCTACGAGCAGTACGTC.

This clone has more than one count but fewer than ten. The chain employs TRBV5-4 and TRBJ1-4, with D perhaps TRBD1 (6 bases). V lost 4 bases to trimming and J lost 2 bases, with 12 bases between them. The CDR3 has 15 residues. The germline V gene has CDR1 SGHNT and CDR2 YYREEE (reference sequence). The CDR3 nucleotides are TGTGCCAGCAGCATACAGGGTCGGACTAATGAAAAACTGTTTTTT. Protein sequence: CASSIQGRTNEKLFF.

The V call is TRBV3-1 (or the pseudogene TRBV3-2), the J call TRBJ2-1; 9 bases line up with TRBD2. The CDR3 sequence is 16 residues long. V shed 1 base and J 9 bases; nucleotides not matched to a gene: 10. From germline, CDR1 is LGHDT and CDR2 YNNKEL (reference sequence). CDR3 bases: TGTGCCAGCAGCCAAGCTGGGCGGGGGGGCCTCGTTGAGCAGTTCTTC. It codes for CASSQAGRGGLVEQFF.

The J gene is TRBJ1-6, the V gene TRBV12-5, with D hard to call. The CDR3 length is 15 residues. CDR1 is LGHNT, CDR2 FRNRAP, per germline. CDR3 sequence (DNA): TGTCCCCCGCCCGCGACGAGACTTTATAATTCACCCCTCCACTTT. It translates to CPPPATRLYNSPLHF.

CDR3 amino acids: CASSRDSEGNYGYTF. CDR3 coding DNA: TGTGCCAGCAGCCGGGACAGTGAGGGGAACTATGGCTACACCTTC. The V call is TRBV5-5, the J call TRBJ1-2; 7 bases map to TRBD1. CDR3 length: 15 amino acids. Trimming at V came to 4 bases and at J to 2 bases, leaving 8 bases not matched to a gene. Germline CDR1 SGHKS, CDR2 YYEKEE (reference sequence).

This rearrangement joins TRBV10-2 to TRBJ1-1; TRBD1 is a possible D gene (5 bases). This CDR3 has 16 residues. Germline lookup yields CDR1 WSHSY and CDR2 SAAADI. Deletions cut 3 bases from V and 4 bases from J, with 18 bases between. The CDR3 protein is CASSEEVGQGRTEAFF. The CDR3 coding sequence is TGCGCCAGCAGTGAAGAGGTGGGGCAGGGTCGCACTGAAGCTTTCTTT.

The chain carries TRBV5-4 and TRBJ1-2, with a possible D match to TRBD1 (5 bases). V lost 2 bases and J 4 bases, leaving 9 bases between the germline ends. The CDR3 is 13 residues long. Germline V CDR1 and CDR2: SGHNT, YYREEE (reference sequence). The CDR3 region has the DNA TGTGCCAGCAGCTTCCAGGGATCCTATGGCTACACCTTC. Protein sequence: CASSFQGSYGYTF. Combining the CDR3 with reference TRBV5-4 and TRBJ1-2 gives the whole variable domain ETGVTQSPTHLIKTRGQQVTLRCSSQSGHNTVSWYQQALGQGPQFIFQYYREEENGRGNFPPRFSGLQFPNYSSELNVNALELDDSALYLCASSFQGSYGYTFGSGTRLTVV.

This chain connects TRBV7-9 to TRBJ2-3; D ambiguous. V was shortened by 5 bases and J by 3 bases, with 6 bases between the two germline ends. Germline V gives CDR1 SEHNR, CDR2 FQNEAQ (reference sequence). The CDR3 is 12 residues long. CDR3 residues: CASSRTTDTQYF. Written as DNA, the CDR3 is TGTGCCAGCAGCAGAACTACAGATACGCAGTATTTT.

This chain joins TRBV15 and TRBJ2-7; 8 bases map to TRBD2. The germline gives CDR1 LNHNV, CDR2 YYDKDF (reference sequence). The CDR3 sequence is 18 residues long. Trimming at V came to 1 base and at J to 4 bases, leaving 15 bases not matched to a gene. This chain's CDR3 is CATSRVGFSSGGEYEQYV. The CDR3 DNA reads as TGTGCCACCAGCAGAGTGGGATTTTCAAGCGGGGGTGAGTACGAGCAGTACGTC.

V and J are TRBV7-8 and TRBJ1-2; D is ambiguous. Germline values: CDR1 SGHVS, CDR2 FQNEAQ. The CDR3 is made up of 13 amino acids. The germline V and J ends were trimmed by 3 bases and 8 bases, with 13 bases remaining between them. This CDR3 reads CASSFPMDWGYTF. The CDR3 bases are TGTGCCAGCAGCTTTCCGATGGACTGGGGCTACACCTTC.